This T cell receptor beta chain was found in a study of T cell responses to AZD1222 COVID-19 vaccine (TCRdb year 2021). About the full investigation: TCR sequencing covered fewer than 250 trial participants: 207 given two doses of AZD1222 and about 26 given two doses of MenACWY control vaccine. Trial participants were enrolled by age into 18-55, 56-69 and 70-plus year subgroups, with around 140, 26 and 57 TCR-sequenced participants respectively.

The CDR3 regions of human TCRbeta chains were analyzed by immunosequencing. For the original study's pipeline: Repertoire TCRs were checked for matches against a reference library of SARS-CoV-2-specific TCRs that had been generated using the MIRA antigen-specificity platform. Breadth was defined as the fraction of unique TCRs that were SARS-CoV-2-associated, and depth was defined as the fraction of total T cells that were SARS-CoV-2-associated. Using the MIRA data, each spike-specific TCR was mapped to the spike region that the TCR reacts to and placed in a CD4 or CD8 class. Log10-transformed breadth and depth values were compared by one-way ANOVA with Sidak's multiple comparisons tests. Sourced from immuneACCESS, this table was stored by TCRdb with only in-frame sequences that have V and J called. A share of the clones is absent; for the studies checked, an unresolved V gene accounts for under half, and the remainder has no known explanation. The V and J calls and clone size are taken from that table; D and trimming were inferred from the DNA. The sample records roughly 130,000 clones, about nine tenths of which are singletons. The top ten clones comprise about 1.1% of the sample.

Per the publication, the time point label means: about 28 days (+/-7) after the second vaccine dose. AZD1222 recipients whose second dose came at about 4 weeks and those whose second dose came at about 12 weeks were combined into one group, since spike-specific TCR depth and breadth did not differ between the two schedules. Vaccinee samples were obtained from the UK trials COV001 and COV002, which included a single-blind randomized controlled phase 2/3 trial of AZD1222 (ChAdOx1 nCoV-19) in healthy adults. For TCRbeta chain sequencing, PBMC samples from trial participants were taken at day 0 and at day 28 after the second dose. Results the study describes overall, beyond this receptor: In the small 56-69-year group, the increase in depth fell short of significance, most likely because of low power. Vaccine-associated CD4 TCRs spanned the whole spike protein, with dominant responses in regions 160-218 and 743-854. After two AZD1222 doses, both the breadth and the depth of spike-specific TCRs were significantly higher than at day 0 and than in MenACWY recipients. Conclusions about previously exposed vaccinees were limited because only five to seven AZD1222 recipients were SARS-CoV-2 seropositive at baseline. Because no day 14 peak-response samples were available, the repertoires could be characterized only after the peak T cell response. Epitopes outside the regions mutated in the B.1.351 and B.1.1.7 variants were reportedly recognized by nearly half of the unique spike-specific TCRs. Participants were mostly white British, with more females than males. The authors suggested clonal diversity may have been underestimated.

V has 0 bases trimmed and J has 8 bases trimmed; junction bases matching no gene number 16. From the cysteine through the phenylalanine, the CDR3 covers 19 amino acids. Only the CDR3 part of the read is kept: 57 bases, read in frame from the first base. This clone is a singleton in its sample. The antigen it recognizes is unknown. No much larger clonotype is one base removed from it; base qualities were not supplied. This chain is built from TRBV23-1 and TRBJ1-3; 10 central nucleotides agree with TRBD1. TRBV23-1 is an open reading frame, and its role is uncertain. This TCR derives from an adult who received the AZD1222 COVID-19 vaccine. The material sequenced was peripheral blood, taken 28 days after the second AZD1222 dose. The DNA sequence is TGCGCCAGCAGTCAATCTGGATCGAAGAGAGACAGGGGGCTTGACACCATATATTTT. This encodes CASSQSGSKRDRGLDTIYF.